These 32 T cell receptor beta chains came from one sample sequenced in a study of blood T cells in healthy people across ages. The second PCR ran roughly 6 to 11 cycles with a sample-barcoded 5' primer and J-beta primers. TCRdb reprocessed the 5' RACE reads with MiXCR, giving one entry per CDR3 protein. This table has around 800,000 distinct CDR3 sequences, under 45% appearing once. Sequencing used blood. These receptors were obtained from a man aged 55 to 70 in good health.

The CDR3 region has the DNA TGCAGTGCTCGGACGGACGGCTATTTAACCCATGGCTACACCTTC. It yields the protein CSARTDGYLTHGYTF. V gene TRBV20-1 combines with J gene TRBJ1-2; D is unclear. Germline V CDR1 and CDR2: DFQATT, SNEGSKA (reference sequence). V lost 5 bases and J lost 6, with 22 bases in between. The CDR3 has 15 amino acids.

The chain employs TRBV15 and TRBJ2-6; D uncertain. The CDR3 extends over 15 amino acids. V was clipped by 0 bases and J by 4 bases, with 7 bases between them. CDR1 is LNHNV, CDR2 YYDKDF, per germline (reference sequence). In DNA, the CDR3 is TGTGCCACCAGCAGAGACAGGTTGGGGGCCAACGTCCTGACTTTC. The encoded protein is CATSRDRLGANVLTF.

The CDR3 loop reads CSVHRGKGYTF. DNA of the CDR3: TGCAGCGTTCACAGGGGTAAAGGCTACACCTTC. The chain employs TRBV29-1 and TRBJ1-2; 7 positions match TRBD1. The CDR3 spans 11 residues. Per germline, CDR1 SQVTM and CDR2 ANQGSEA. V lost 5 bases and J lost 8; bases outside the gene matches: 5.

This chain connects TRBV20-1 to TRBJ2-5; D is possibly TRBD2 (7 bases). This CDR3 region has 15 residues. From germline, CDR1 is DFQATT and CDR2 SNEGSKA (reference sequence). V lost 0 bases and J lost 1, with 12 bases in between. CDR3 nucleotide sequence: TGCAGTGCTAGAGATGGGGGGGCCGTCCAAGAGACCCAGTACTTC. It translates to CSARDGGAVQETQYF.

The gene calls are TRBV20-1 and TRBJ1-2; no clear D. The CDR3 contains 14 residues. V lost 3 bases and J lost 4, with 15 bases in between. CDR1 is DFQATT and CDR2 is SNEGSKA in the germline V gene (reference sequence). The CDR3 reads CSARKLQDIYGYTF. CDR3 in DNA: TGCAGTGCTAGGAAACTGCAGGATATCTATGGCTACACCTTC.

This clonotype was counted only a few times. The chain couples TRBV12-3 or TRBV12-4 to TRBJ2-5, with a weak D call TRBD1 (7 bases). This CDR3 contains 17 residues. Between the trimmed V and J ends, which lost 5 bases and 1 base, there was a span of 20 bases. CDR3 loop: CASSRGLTGRIQETQYF. The CDR3 DNA sequence: TGTGCCAGCAGTCGGGGCTTGACAGGGAGGATCCAAGAGACCCAGTACTTC.

V gene TRBV5-4 combines with J gene TRBJ2-5; TRBD2 agrees at 9 bases. The V and J ends lost 2 bases and 1 base, in that order; junction bases with no gene match: 6. CDR3 length equals 16 residues. CDR1 is SGHNT, CDR2 YYREEE, per germline (reference sequence). CDR3 sequence reads: CASSLSGRGGQETQYF. The DNA for the CDR3 is TGTGCCAGCAGCTTAAGCGGGCGGGGGGGCCAAGAGACCCAGTACTTC.

The table lists this clonotype with many counts. Its ends do not fully match the called genes, so a read error is possible. The CDR3 region is CASSFPNSGANVLTF. In nucleotides, the CDR3 is TGTGCCAGCAGCTTCCCGAACTCTGGGGCCAACGTCCTGACTTTC. This chain links TRBV5-1 with TRBJ2-6; D gene ambiguous. This CDR3 is built from 15 residues. CDR1 and CDR2 (germline): SGHRS, YFSETQ.

V gene TRBV6-5 combines with J gene TRBJ2-7, with 8 positions matching TRBD2. This CDR3 is built from 16 residues. Germline loops: CDR1 MNHEY, CDR2 SVGAGI. V gave up 5 bases and J gave up 4 bases; unmatched junction bases: 13. CDR3 bases: TGTGCCAGCAGTCACCCCTTCCGGGGGGGCCTGTACGAGCAGTACTTC. Translating it yields CASSHPFRGGLYEQYF.

This clonotype was seen a few times. This chain connects TRBV7-2 to TRBJ2-3, with 16 bases fitting TRBD2. With V trimmed by 2 bases and J by 10 bases, 6 bases remained unmatched. The CDR3 covers 16 residues. CDR1 and CDR2 (germline): SGHTA, FQGNSA. The CDR3 loop is CASSLMGLAGGAAQYF. DNA of the CDR3: TGTGCCAGCAGCTTAATGGGACTAGCGGGGGGGGCCGCGCAGTATTTT.

This clonotype was seen only a few times. V usage is TRBV7-2 and J usage is TRBJ1-1; D remains ambiguous. Deletions cut 7 bases from V and 0 bases from J, with 12 bases between. CDR3 size: 14 residues. Germline values: CDR1 SGHTA, CDR2 FQGNSA. The CDR3 spells CASTRVGMNTEAFF. The CDR3 DNA reads TGTGCCAGCACCCGAGTAGGAATGAACACTGAAGCTTTCTTT.

This clonotype was detected a few times. The DNA of the CDR3 is TGTGCCAGCAGCTTACAACAGGGGACCTACGAGCAGTACTTC. Protein sequence: CASSLQQGTYEQYF. This chain joins TRBV7-2 and TRBJ2-7; TRBD1 aligns across 7 bases. V lost 2 bases to trimming and J lost 2 bases; unmatched junction nucleotides: 3. Germline V gives CDR1 SGHTA, CDR2 FQGNSA. CDR3 size: 14 residues.

This chain links TRBV15 with TRBJ2-7, with 7 bases identical to TRBD2. Per the germline V gene, CDR1 is LNHNV and CDR2 is YYDKDF (reference sequence). V lost 0 bases and J lost 0; bases outside the gene matches: 8. The CDR3 covers 17 residues. The CDR3, as DNA: TGTGCCACCAGCAGAGAAGGGTACGGCGGGAGCTCCTACGAGCAGTACTTC. Its translation: CATSREGYGGSSYEQYF.

CDR3 in amino acids: CASSKSGGQDPRAYGYTF. In DNA form, the CDR3 reads TGTGCCAGCAGCAAATCTGGGGGGCAGGACCCAAGAGCCTATGGCTACACCTTC. The chain employs TRBV21-1 and TRBJ1-2; the table's D call, TRBD1, was not checked against the DNA. TRBV21-1 is recorded as a pseudogene. The CDR3 runs to 18 residues.

The CDR3 DNA sequence: TGCAGTGCTAGAGACAGGAGGGGCGGAGCTACGTACAATGAGCAGTTCTTC. Amino acids: CSARDRRGGATYNEQFF. The V call is TRBV20-1, the J call TRBJ2-1; possible D gene TRBD2, 6 bases. Germline V lookup: CDR1 DFQATT, CDR2 SNEGSKA (reference sequence). V was clipped by 0 bases and J by 4 bases, with 19 bases between them. This CDR3 contains 17 residues.

The J gene is TRBJ2-7, the V gene TRBV7-2; TRBD2 matches 7 bases. Trimming at V came to 5 bases and at J to 5 bases, leaving 9 bases not matched to a gene. There are 14 residues in the CDR3. CDR1 and CDR2 (germline): SGHTA, FQGNSA. CDR3 region: CASSLSGVLNEQYF. The CDR3 bases are TGTGCCAGCAGCCTAAGCGGGGTACTAAACGAGCAGTACTTC.

There are a few counts of this clonotype. V and J are TRBV20-1 and TRBJ1-2; the D gene is possibly TRBD1 (6 bases). CDR1 DFQATT and CDR2 SNEGSKA come from the germline V gene (reference sequence). The CDR3 has 13 amino acids. V was clipped by 6 bases and J by 5 bases, with 16 bases between them. DNA of the CDR3: TGCAGTGCCCGGGACACTCAGGGGTATGGCTACACCTTC. As protein: CSARDTQGYGYTF.

The rearrangement joins TRBV12-3 or TRBV12-4 to TRBJ2-7; TRBD1 matches at 7 bases. CDR3 size: 15 residues. V lost 3 bases, J lost 1 base, and 6 bases stayed unmatched. The CDR3 region is CASSFGDSGSYEQYF. Here the CDR3 DNA reads TGTGCCAGCAGTTTCGGGGACAGTGGGTCCTACGAGCAGTACTTC.

This clonotype was picked up a small number of times. The V gene is TRBV28, the J gene TRBJ2-3; 7 bases match TRBD2. Trimming took 5 bases from V and 2 from J; bases not matched to a gene: 7. This CDR3 has 15 amino acids. Germline V lookup: CDR1 MDHEN, CDR2 SYDVKM. The CDR3 is CASSPPSGLTDTQYF. The CDR3 DNA reads as TGTGCCAGCAGTCCCCCTAGCGGTCTCACAGATACGCAGTATTTT.

The V and J genes are TRBV15 and TRBJ2-3, with unresolved D. CDR3 length: 16 amino acids. The germline gives CDR1 LNHNV, CDR2 YYDKDF (reference sequence). The V gene lost 0 bases and the J gene lost 1 base, with 11 bases spanning the gap. The CDR3 reads CATSRDPGFRTDTQYF. The DNA for the CDR3 is TGTGCCACCAGCAGAGATCCGGGCTTTCGCACAGATACGCAGTATTTT.

This clonotype was seen only a few times. The rearrangement uses TRBV12-3 or TRBV12-4 and TRBJ1-1; D uncertain. The CDR3 has 14 residues. V dropped 3 bases and J dropped 4 bases, with 12 bases sitting between them. The CDR3 nucleotides are TGTGCCAGCAGTTTGAACATGGGAGGCACTGAAGCTTTCTTT. This gives the protein CASSLNMGGTEAFF.

This clonotype has only a few counts. The rearrangement joins TRBV14 to TRBJ1-2; a weak D match, TRBD1 (6 bases). The CDR3 is 14 residues long. The V gene lost 5 bases and the J gene lost 2 bases, with 12 bases spanning the gap. Germline V gene sequence: CDR1 SGHDN, CDR2 FVKESK. CDR3 residues: CASSVHRENYGYTF. The CDR3 DNA is TGTGCCAGCAGCGTCCACAGGGAGAACTATGGCTACACCTTC.

The table lists this clonotype with a few counts. The CDR3 sequence is CASSFPPGGGANVLTF. CDR3 nucleotides: TGTGCCAGCAGTTTTCCACCAGGGGGTGGGGCCAACGTCCTGACTTTC. The chain employs TRBV28 and TRBJ2-6; 7 bases fit TRBD1. This CDR3 has 16 amino acids. Trimming at V came to 3 bases and at J to 3 bases, leaving 5 bases not matched to a gene. Germline V gives CDR1 MDHEN, CDR2 SYDVKM.

The rearrangement joins TRBV27 to TRBJ2-3; unclear D gene. The CDR3 spans 14 residues. From germline, CDR1 is MNHEY and CDR2 SMNVEV (reference sequence). Trimming shortened V by 4 bases and J by 3 bases, and 11 bases separated the two germline ends. The CDR3 sequence: CASSSSRITDTQYF. The CDR3 nucleotides are TGTGCCAGCAGTTCCTCGCGGATTACAGATACGCAGTATTTT.

The V gene is TRBV28, the J gene TRBJ2-4; a weak D match, TRBD2 (7 bases). The end of the DNA fits TRBJ2-7 better, so the J call may be wrong. Germline CDR1 reads MDHEN; CDR2 reads SYDVKM. This CDR3 is built from 14 residues. The CDR3 region is CASGGGGPSYEQYF. CDR3 nucleotides: TGTGCCAGCGGGGGCGGGGGACCCTCCTACGAGCAGTACTTC.

This clonotype was seen more than once but under ten times. V is TRBV28 and J is TRBJ2-5; D is possibly TRBD2 (5 bases). This CDR3 is built from 14 residues. Germline-derived CDR1 and CDR2 are MDHEN and SYDVKM. The V and J ends lost 4 bases and 3 bases respectively, with 12 bases between them. In nucleotides, the CDR3 is TGTGCCAGCAGTTCTCACGGGATGGAAGAGACCCAGTACTTC. Translation: CASSSHGMEETQYF.

V usage is TRBV7-2 and J usage is TRBJ1-5; D gene unclear. V was cut by 3 bases and J by 5 bases, with 17 bases left in between. The CDR3 is made up of 16 amino acids. Germline CDR1 SGHTA, CDR2 FQGNSA. The CDR3 nucleotides are TGTGCCAGCAGCTTTCACGAGTTTAATCGGGATCAGCCCCAGCATTTT. It specifies CASSFHEFNRDQPQHF.

The chain is built from TRBV6-2 or TRBV6-3 and TRBJ1-4; 8 nucleotides align to TRBD1. The CDR3 contains 14 residues. Germline V lookup: CDR1 MNHEY, CDR2 SVGEGT. Trimming removed 8 bases from V and 3 bases from J; junction bases left unmatched: 5. The CDR3 DNA reads TGTGCCAGCGGATGGACAGGGCCTAATGAAAAACTGTTTTTT. It codes for CASGWTGPNEKLFF.

This clonotype was seen a handful of times. V is TRBV7-2 and J is TRBJ2-1, with 8 bases lining up with TRBD1. V lost 2 bases to trimming and J lost 1 base; unmatched junction nucleotides: 4. CDR1 and CDR2 (germline): SGHTA, FQGNSA. The CDR3 length is 16 residues. The CDR3 sequence: CASSLIRTGSYNEQFF. CDR3 DNA: TGTGCCAGCAGCTTAATTAGGACAGGGTCCTACAATGAGCAGTTCTTC.

Many counts were recorded for this clonotype. This chain uses TRBV7-2 with TRBJ2-7; D possibly corresponds to TRBD2 (5 bases). Germline V gene sequence: CDR1 SGHTA, CDR2 FQGNSA. V dropped 4 bases and J dropped 2 bases, with 12 bases sitting between them. The CDR3 loop spans 14 amino acids. The CDR3 DNA follows: TGTGCCAGCAGCTCAGACCCGGGGACCTACGAGCAGTACTTC. Translating it yields CASSSDPGTYEQYF.

This clonotype was seen many times. This chain connects TRBV10-3 to TRBJ2-7; 9 positions match TRBD1. V lost 5 bases, J lost 3 bases, and 17 bases stayed unmatched. Germline V gene sequence: CDR1 ENHRY, CDR2 SYGVKD. The CDR3 is made up of 18 amino acids. The CDR3 sequence is CAISPGQGVSINYYEQYF. CDR3 nucleotides: TGTGCCATCAGTCCGGGACAGGGCGTATCCATCAACTACTACGAGCAGTACTTC.

J is TRBJ2-5 and V is TRBV6-2 or TRBV6-3, with D uncertain. The J call may be wrong; the DNA end is better matched by TRBJ2-7. The CDR3 loop spans 12 amino acids. Germline assignment: CDR1 MNHEY and CDR2 SVGEGT. CDR3: CASSWPDYEQYF. As DNA, the CDR3 is TGTGCCAGCAGTTGGCCAGACTACGAGCAGTACTTC.